This T cell receptor (beta chain) was found in a study of cytomegalovirus exposure and HLA in healthy donors. After removal of 0 bases from V and 2 bases from J, the junction contained 4 bases not matched to a gene. The CDR3 runs to 16 residues. Germline loops: CDR1 LGHNT, CDR2 FRNRAP. The PCR ran on 60 Vbeta and 13 Jbeta primers. Clones were read by immunoSEQ multiplex PCR, and TCRdb kept only the in-frame ones, dropping some. The sample yields over 150,000 clones, 80% seen once. This receptor was obtained from a young man in good health and CMV-seropositive. The rearrangement uses TRBV12-5 and TRBJ2-1; the match to TRBD2 covers 7 bases. The sequencing sample was made of PBMCs. The CDR3 loop reads CASGLVPAGTYNEQFF. CDR3 nucleotides: TGTGCTAGTGGTTTGGTACCAGCGGGGACCTACAATGAGCAGTTCTTC.